A selection of T cell receptor beta chains follows, all from one sample in a study of monozygotic twins with inflammatory bowel disease. For each CDR3 protein, TCRdb gives one entry from its re-call of the 5' RACE reads, without DNA. This sample contains 150,000 to 200,000 distinct CDR3 sequences. Sequencing was performed on blood. The receptors were gathered from a human donor with ulcerative colitis or Crohn's disease, or a healthy co-twin of an affected twin (not recorded which). Both conserved end residues are part of each CDR3.

CASIPTALAGHEQYF	TRBV6-1	TRBJ2-7
CASSYRGPSTDTQYF	TRBV7-9	TRBJ2-3
CASSLGAVPSRETQYF	TRBV5-1	TRBJ2-5
CASSPRTGAYGYTF	TRBV3-1	TRBJ1-2
CASSSSTSGQYF	TRBV11-2	TRBJ2-7
CSARLAGSQPQHF	TRBV20-1	TRBJ1-5
CASTQGSGSNEQFF	TRBV25-1	TRBJ2-1
CATSDYETRGQQFF	TRBV24-1	TRBJ2-1
CASSLDPTGRGTEAFF	TRBV5-4	TRBJ1-1
CASSPLAARTDTQYF	TRBV9	TRBJ2-3
CASSSGHWNQPQHF	TRBV7-9	TRBJ1-5
CASSRGGTGVLYEQYF	TRBV5-1	TRBJ2-7
CASRLVTGGNTGELFF	TRBV5-1	TRBJ2-2
CASSSTGALAGGYTF	TRBV5-1	TRBJ1-2
CASSAQGETQYF	TRBV7-3	TRBJ2-5
CAWSVQGDTEAFF	TRBV30	TRBJ1-1
CSAPPTGRHQPQHF	TRBV20-1	TRBJ1-5
CASSLIRREETQYF	TRBV5-6	TRBJ2-5
CASSLRGQAGEKLFF	TRBV5-1	TRBJ1-4
CASSLSITEAFF	TRBV12-3/TRBV12-4	TRBJ1-1
CATYPWTGRNTGELFF	TRBV6-1	TRBJ2-2
CASSLGGGPGELFF	TRBV7-2	TRBJ2-2
CASSSPGRNYGYTF	TRBV5-4	TRBJ1-2
CASPPLGRGDEQFF	TRBV6-1	TRBJ2-1
CASRGPGELFF	TRBV7-9	TRBJ2-2
CSARDRQGGFSPLHF	TRBV20-1	TRBJ1-6
CSARSGIDTGELFF	TRBV20-1	TRBJ2-2
CSAPPDPPTDTQYF	TRBV20-1	TRBJ2-3
CASSYSDRGARLYF	TRBV6-6	TRBJ2-4
CASSAGQGNEKLFF	TRBV7-9	TRBJ1-4
CSVEAVPGQGDKQYF	TRBV29-1	TRBJ2-7
CASSSRGGGNQPQHF	TRBV7-2	TRBJ1-5
CAISDGTSPNTQYF	TRBV10-3	TRBJ2-3
CSVGEPTNTGELFF	TRBV29-1	TRBJ2-2
CSAGGGGNGGYTF	TRBV20-1	TRBJ1-2
CASSYSRTGTRTEAFF	TRBV6-5	TRBJ1-1
CSARGAQRGEQYF	TRBV20-1	TRBJ2-7
CASSLGGTTGYNEQFF	TRBV28	TRBJ2-1
CASSELSSNTGELFF	TRBV6-1	TRBJ2-2
CASSYTWGAYNEQFF	TRBV5-1	TRBJ2-1
CASSDFPGLYGYTF	TRBV7-2	TRBJ1-2
CASSPPGTGFYEQYF	TRBV18	TRBJ2-7
CASSQGLTSGSVADTQYF	TRBV4-3	TRBJ2-3
CASSLVGTGETQYF	TRBV7-2	TRBJ2-5
CASSLSGAQLNTEAFF	TRBV5-1	TRBJ1-1
CSVARDGTYEQYF	TRBV20-1	TRBJ2-7
CASSFSGLSNEQFF	TRBV6-5	TRBJ2-1
CASRTPGRAGELFF	TRBV7-2	TRBJ2-2
CASSYPRGGTGKETQYF	TRBV6-5	TRBJ2-5
CASSLAAFNSPLHF	TRBV7-2	TRBJ1-6
CASSSPGVANYGYTF	TRBV11-2	TRBJ1-2
CASTPVARENTGELFF	TRBV12-3/TRBV12-4	TRBJ2-2
CASSPQGSGANVLTF	TRBV7-2	TRBJ2-6
CASSSEHELSTGELFF	TRBV11-2	TRBJ2-2
CASSLETENTEAFF	TRBV5-1	TRBJ1-1
CASNGGAGELFF	TRBV19	TRBJ2-2